The clone carrying this T cell receptor (beta chain) has only a few counts. What it recognizes is unknown. Unique molecular identifiers were present on cDNA, and template switching added a universal primer site. One entry per CDR3 protein, called by TCRdb with MiXCR from the 5' RACE reads. Seen here are fewer than 500,000 distinct CDR3 sequences, roughly an eighth observed once, and the top ten hold 0.98%. This record comes from a study of identical twins. Study-level results: Weaker excess twin sharing was seen among beta out-of-frame sequences. Models underestimated out-of-frame TCR alpha sharing in monozygotic twins.

The CDR3 has 16 amino acids. V gave up 5 bases and J gave up 2 bases, with 19 bases separating them. Germline values: CDR1 SGHAT, CDR2 FQNNGV. The sample was also reused in another study, on yellow fever vaccine responses in identical twins.

This chain joins TRBV11-2 and TRBJ2-7, with D possibly TRBD2 on 6 matching bases. Sequencing used CD4+ T cells sorted from blood. This clonotype was obtained from a woman aged 18-29 years in good health. For the CDR3, the DNA is TGTGCCAGCAGCCTCCTCAGCGGGTCTGGGACCTACGAGCAGTACTTC. It translates to CASSLLSGSGTYEQYF.